The TCR beta chain described here comes from a study of blood T cell repertoires in COVID-19. Sequencing was performed with immunoSEQ multiplex PCR; in TCRdb, only in-frame clones are kept and a portion is missing. The sample consists of over 250,000 clones, 80% to 90% of them appearing once. Germline V gene sequence: CDR1 MNHEY, CDR2 SMNVEV (reference sequence). The V end lost 6 bases, the J end lost 2 bases, and 13 bases lay between the germline ends. This CDR3 region has 14 residues. V is TRBV27 and J is TRBJ1-2, with D possibly TRBD1 on 6 matching bases. Input material: peripheral blood. The source of this sequence is a woman aged 40-49 years who had recovered from COVID-19. For the CDR3, the DNA is TGTGCCAGCAGGGTAACAGGGACGAACTATGGCTACACCTTC. The encoded protein is CASRVTGTNYGYTF.